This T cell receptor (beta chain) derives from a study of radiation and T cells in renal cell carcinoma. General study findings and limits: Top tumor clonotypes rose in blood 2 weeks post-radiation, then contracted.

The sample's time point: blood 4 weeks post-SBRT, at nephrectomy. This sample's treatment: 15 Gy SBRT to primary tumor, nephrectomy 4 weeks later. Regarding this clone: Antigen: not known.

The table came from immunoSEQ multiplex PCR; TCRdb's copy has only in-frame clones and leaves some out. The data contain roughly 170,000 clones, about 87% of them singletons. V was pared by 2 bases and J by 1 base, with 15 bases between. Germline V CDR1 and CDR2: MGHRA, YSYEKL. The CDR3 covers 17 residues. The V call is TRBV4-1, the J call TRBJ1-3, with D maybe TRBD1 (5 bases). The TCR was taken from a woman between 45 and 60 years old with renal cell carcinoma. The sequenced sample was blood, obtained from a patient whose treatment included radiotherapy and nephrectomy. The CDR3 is CASSQPKTGGSGNTIYF. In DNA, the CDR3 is TGCGCCAGCAGCCAACCCAAAACGGGGGGGTCTGGAAACACCATATATTTT.